Shown below are 10 T cell receptor beta chains from a single sample sequenced in a study of blood T cell repertoires in COVID-19. Here immunoSEQ multiplex PCR was the method, and the copy in TCRdb shows in-frame clones only, minus some. The data show over 150,000 clones, with about 91% seen just once and 3% to 4.5% held by the top ten. Material for sequencing was peripheral blood. The source is an older woman who had recovered from COVID-19.

The J gene is TRBJ2-5, the V gene TRBV9; maybe TRBD2 (6 bases). The CDR3 contains 15 residues. The V gene lost 3 bases and the J gene lost 2 bases, with 14 bases spanning the gap. Germline CDR1 SGDLS, CDR2 YYNGEE. The CDR3 loop is CASSARGGGQETQYF. DNA of the CDR3: TGTGCCAGCAGCGCACGGGGTGGGGGGCAAGAGACCCAGTACTTC.

V gene TRBV6-4 combines with J gene TRBJ1-1, with 8 bases lining up with TRBD1. Germline V gene sequence: CDR1 MRHNA, CDR2 SNTAGT. The CDR3 totals 15 residues. J was trimmed by 1 base and V by 6 bases; bases with no gene match: 7. The CDR3 loop is CASRIEGTGNTEAFF. CDR3 in DNA: TGTGCCAGCAGGATCGAGGGGACAGGGAACACTGAAGCTTTCTTT.

V usage is TRBV19 and J usage is TRBJ1-1, with D perhaps matching TRBD1 (6 bases). The germline gives CDR1 LNHDA, CDR2 SQIVND (reference sequence). V lost 8 bases and J lost 1, with 11 bases in between. The CDR3 has 13 amino acids. As DNA, the CDR3 is TGTGCCAGTCAGGACAGACCGAACACTGAAGCTTTCTTT. This translates into CASQDRPNTEAFF.

This clone has just one count. This chain connects TRBV5-1 to TRBJ2-1, with 12 bases matching TRBD2. Germline V gene data show CDR1 as SGHRS and CDR2 as YFSETQ. Trimming cost V 0 bases and J 9 bases; bases outside gene matches: 4. This CDR3 spans 15 amino acids. The CDR3 protein is CASSLGTSGDGEQFF. In DNA form, the CDR3 reads TGCGCCAGCAGCTTGGGGACTAGCGGGGACGGTGAGCAGTTCTTC.

The CDR3: CASNDPEGTEAFF. DNA for the CDR3: TGCGCCAGCAATGACCCTGAGGGCACTGAAGCTTTCTTT. J is TRBJ1-1 and V is TRBV4-1; D remains unclear. Germline CDR1 reads MGHRA; CDR2 reads YSYEKL. The CDR3 contains 13 residues. Trimming took off 7 bases at V and 4 bases at J, with 13 bases between the two ends.

This clone came up once. J is TRBJ2-1 and V is TRBV3-1 (or the pseudogene TRBV3-2), with 10 bases matching TRBD1. The germline CDR1 and CDR2 sequences are LGHDT and YNNKEL (reference sequence). V dropped 4 bases and J dropped 5; count of bases not matched to a gene: 5. This CDR3 comprises 15 residues. Here the CDR3 reads CASSLGQGEDNEQFF. DNA of the CDR3: TGTGCCAGCAGCCTTGGACAGGGGGAGGACAATGAGCAGTTCTTC.

With regard to this clone: Other nucleotide sequences in the sample specify the same CDR3. V gene TRBV18 combines with J gene TRBJ2-5; possible D gene TRBD2, 5 bases. V was trimmed by 3 bases and J by 4 bases, leaving 6 bases between them. The V gene's germline CDR1 is KGHSH and CDR2 LQKENI. This CDR3 comprises 12 residues. The CDR3 DNA is TGTGCCAGCTCACCTGGAGGAGAGACCCAGTACTTC. Encoded protein: CASSPGGETQYF.

This clone has more than one count but fewer than ten. V gene TRBV7-9 combines with J gene TRBJ1-5; 9 bases fit TRBD1. Looked up from germline, CDR1 is SEHNR and CDR2 is FQNEAQ (reference sequence). V was pared by 1 base and J by 9 bases, with 7 bases of the junction left unmatched. This CDR3 spans 15 amino acids. The CDR3 DNA reads TGTGCCAGCAGCTTAGGAAGCGGGACAGGGTTGCCCCAGCATTTT. This translates into CASSLGSGTGLPQHF. Combining the CDR3 with reference TRBV7-9 and TRBJ1-5 gives the whole variable domain DTGVSQNPRHKITKRGQNVTFRCDPISEHNRLYWYRQTLGQGPEFLTYFQNEAQLEKSRLLSDRFSAERPKGSFSTLEIQRTEQGDSAMYLCASSLGSGTGLPQHFGDGTRLSIL.

This clone was recorded once. V is TRBV5-1 and J is TRBJ2-1; 11 bases match TRBD1. V dropped 4 bases and J dropped 6; count of bases not matched to a gene: 9. The CDR3 has 16 amino acids. Germline-derived CDR1 and CDR2 are SGHRS and YFSETQ. This chain's CDR3 is CASSTRTGGLSNEQFF. CDR3 DNA sequence: TGCGCCAGCAGCACAAGGACAGGGGGCTTAAGCAATGAGCAGTTCTTC. The full variable domain, in which reference TRBV5-1 and TRBJ2-1 provide the parts outside the CDR3, is KAGVTQTPRYLIKTRGQQVTLSCSPISGHRSVSWYQQTPGQGLQFLFEYFSETQRNKGNFPGRFSGRQFSNSRSEMNVSTLELGDSALYLCASSTRTGGLSNEQFFGPGTRLTVL.

The chain recombines TRBV20-1 with TRBJ2-1; no clear D gene. The CDR3 runs to 10 residues. From germline, CDR1 is DFQATT and CDR2 SNEGSKA (reference sequence). The V end was cut by 8 bases, the J end by 7 bases, with 9 bases between. CDR3 bases: TGCAGTACCCTCGGGAATGAGCAGTTCTTC. As protein: CSTLGNEQFF.